Below, 9 T cell receptor beta chains from the same sample are listed, as sequenced in a study of Ad26.COV2.S vaccination and SARS-CoV-2 variants (dated by TCRdb to the early 2020s). The treatment or condition label, read with the paper, signifies: approximately 18 received Ad26.COV2.S at low or high dose, single or two shots; about five received placebo; per-sample allocation not given. For vaccine and placebo recipients, repertoires were sequenced using samples collected on day 63 after the first injection. Libraries were prepared through the immunoSEQ multiplex PCR assay. As stored in TCRdb, this immuneACCESS dataset retains in-frame rearrangements with V and J assigned. A fraction of the clones does not appear; measured against another copy, unresolved V genes explain less than half of the discrepancy, and the remainder lacks a known reason. This sample gives roughly 350,000 clones in total; around 89% of them show up just once. Approximately 5% of the sample is in the top ten clones.

The sample here was peripheral blood, taken in a trial of Ad26.COV2.S vaccine versus placebo. The receptors shown here come from a person aged 18-60 years who received the Ad26.COV2.S COVID-19 vaccine or a placebo.

This clone was found once. This CDR3 reads CASRSGNQPQHF. The CDR3 region has the DNA TGTGCCAGCAGATCAGGCAATCAGCCCCAGCATTTT. The chain joins TRBV28 to TRBJ1-5, with no clear D. CDR3 length: 12 amino acids. From germline, CDR1 is MDHEN and CDR2 SYDVKM. V was cut by 6 bases and J by 2 bases, with 5 bases left in between.

V and J are TRBV7-2 and TRBJ2-3; D gene uncertain. The germline CDR1 and CDR2 sequences are SGHTA and FQGNSA. The V gene lost 0 bases and the J gene lost 7 bases, with 8 bases spanning the gap. The CDR3 extends over 13 amino acids. CDR3 amino acids: CASSLAVQNTQYF. The CDR3 DNA is TGTGCCAGCAGCTTAGCGGTCCAGAATACGCAGTATTTT.

The chain is built from TRBV28 and TRBJ2-7; 8 bases fit TRBD1. Unmatched junction bases numbered 5, after V lost 4 bases and J lost 0 bases. Germline-derived CDR1 and CDR2 are MDHEN and SYDVKM. This CDR3 comprises 15 residues. The CDR3 loop is CASSSVGTGSYEQYF. The CDR3 coding sequence is TGTGCCAGCAGTTCCGTTGGGACAGGCTCCTACGAGCAGTACTTC.

This clone was seen a single time. V usage is TRBV30 and J usage is TRBJ1-1; no clear D gene. The V end lost 2 bases, the J end lost 0 bases, and 13 bases lay between the germline ends. CDR1 is GTSNPN, CDR2 SVGIG, per germline (reference sequence). The CDR3 sequence is 15 residues long. CDR3 nucleotides: TGTGCCTGGAGTCCCCGGAGGCAGCTGAACACTGAAGCTTTCTTT. Protein product: CAWSPRRQLNTEAFF.

J is TRBJ1-5 and V is TRBV19; tentative D call: TRBD1 (5 bases). The CDR3 sequence is 14 residues long. Germline CDR1 and CDR2: LNHDA and SQIVND (reference sequence). Deletions cut 6 bases from V and 3 bases from J, with 12 bases between. CDR3 amino acids: CASRPGTPNQPQHF. The CDR3 DNA follows: TGTGCCAGTAGGCCCGGGACTCCCAATCAGCCCCAGCATTTT.

This clone has a single count. J is TRBJ2-5 and V is TRBV28; D may be TRBD2 (6 bases). Trimming removed 4 bases at V and 5 bases at J, with 20 bases between. Germline V CDR1 and CDR2: MDHEN, SYDVKM. This CDR3 is 16 amino acids long. CDR3: CASSSRLPGTGETQYF. CDR3 nucleotides: TGTGCCAGCAGTTCCCGTTTACCGGGGACTGGGGAGACCCAGTACTTC.

Only a few counts were recorded for this clone. The chain uses TRBV3-1 (or the pseudogene TRBV3-2) and TRBJ2-2; the D is unclear. Deletions cut 1 base from V and 1 base from J, with 4 bases between. The CDR3 covers 14 residues. Germline CDR1 LGHDT, CDR2 YNNKEL (reference sequence). This chain's CDR3 is CASSQGRNTGELFF. The CDR3 DNA is TGTGCCAGCAGCCAAGGCAGGAACACCGGGGAGCTGTTTTTT.

This chain connects TRBV28 to TRBJ1-5; 8 bases match TRBD1. The V gene end was trimmed by 5 bases and the J gene end by 5 bases; junction bases not matched to a gene: 2. This CDR3 has 13 residues. Germline loops: CDR1 MDHEN, CDR2 SYDVKM. The CDR3 bases are TGTGCCAGCAGTGACAGGGGCGATCAGCCCCAGCATTTT. This encodes CASSDRGDQPQHF.

This rearrangement joins TRBV24-1 to TRBJ2-2; D ambiguous. Germline values: CDR1 KGHDR, CDR2 SFDVKD. V was pared by 2 bases and J by 8 bases, with 11 bases between. The CDR3 sequence is 14 residues long. The CDR3 sequence is CATSDSTGVGELFF. The DNA for the CDR3 is TGTGCCACCAGTGATTCGACGGGTGTAGGGGAGCTGTTTTTT.